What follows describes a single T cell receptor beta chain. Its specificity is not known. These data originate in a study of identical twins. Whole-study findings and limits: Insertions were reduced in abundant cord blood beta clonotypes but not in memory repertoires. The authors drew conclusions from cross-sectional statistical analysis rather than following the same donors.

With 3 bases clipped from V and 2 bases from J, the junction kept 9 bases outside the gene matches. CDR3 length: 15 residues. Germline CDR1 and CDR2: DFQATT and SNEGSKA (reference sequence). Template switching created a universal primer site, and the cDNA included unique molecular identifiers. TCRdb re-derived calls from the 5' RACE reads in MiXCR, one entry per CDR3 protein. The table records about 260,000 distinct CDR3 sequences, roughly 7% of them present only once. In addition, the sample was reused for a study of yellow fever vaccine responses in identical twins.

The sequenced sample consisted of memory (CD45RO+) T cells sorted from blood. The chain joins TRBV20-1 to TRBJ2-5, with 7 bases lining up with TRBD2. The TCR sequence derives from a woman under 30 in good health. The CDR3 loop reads CSASGGIQRQETQYF. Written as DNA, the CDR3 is TGCAGTGCTAGCGGGGGGATCCAAAGACAAGAGACCCAGTACTTC.